These 27 T cell receptor beta chains were all obtained from the same sample, sequenced in a study of T cell repertoires in ileal Crohn's disease. Specified time point: neoterminal ileum biopsy at postoperative endoscopy, about 6 months after surgery. The data were produced by immunoSEQ multiplex PCR, yet TCRdb's version contains in-frame clones alone and is incomplete. This sample has almost 4,000 clones, with around four fifths found just once. The specimen sequenced was ileal tissue. These receptors originate from an adult with Crohn's disease.

The V call is TRBV5-1, the J call TRBJ2-5; 12 nucleotides match TRBD1. The germline V gene has CDR1 SGHRS and CDR2 YFSETQ. With 4 bases clipped from V and 6 bases from J, the junction kept 4 bases outside the gene matches. The CDR3 covers 14 residues. The CDR3: CASSLGQGAQTQYF. The CDR3 DNA follows: TGCGCCAGCAGCCTGGGACAGGGGGCACAGACCCAGTACTTC. The entire variable domain, with the rest obtained from reference TRBV5-1 and TRBJ2-5, is as follows: KAGVTQTPRYLIKTRGQQVTLSCSPISGHRSVSWYQQTPGQGLQFLFEYFSETQRNKGNFPGRFSGRQFSNSRSEMNVSTLELGDSALYLCASSLGQGAQTQYFGPGTRLLVL.

The V call is TRBV5-4, the J call TRBJ2-5; 7 nucleotides agree with TRBD2. CDR1 is SGHNT, CDR2 YYREEE, per germline (reference sequence). V trimming: 3 bases; J trimming: 9 bases; junction bases outside the gene matches: 17. The CDR3 is made up of 16 amino acids. The CDR3: CASSSRIRTSGVAQYF. CDR3 DNA sequence: TGTGCCAGCAGCTCCCGAATCCGGACTAGTGGAGTAGCCCAGTACTTC.

This sequence joins TRBV7-2 and TRBJ1-2; maybe TRBD1 (6 bases). Trimming took off 5 bases at V and 4 bases at J, with 11 bases between the two ends. The CDR3 is 13 residues long. Germline loops: CDR1 SGHTA, CDR2 FQGNSA. CDR3 in DNA: TGTGCCAGCAGCGCTACAGGGACCTATGGCTACACCTTC. It encodes CASSATGTYGYTF.

This chain's CDR3 is CASTLLVSGANVLTF. CDR3 DNA: TGTGCCAGCACCTTACTAGTCTCTGGGGCCAACGTCCTGACTTTC. The chain employs TRBV2 and TRBJ2-6; weak D call: TRBD2 (5 bases). CDR1 is SNHLY and CDR2 is FYNNEI in the germline V gene. The CDR3 is 15 amino acids. V lost 7 bases, J lost 0 bases, and 10 bases lay in between.

This sequence joins TRBV6-6 and TRBJ2-5; 7 nucleotides align to TRBD1. There are 14 residues in the CDR3. In germline, CDR1 is MNHNY, CDR2 SVGAGI (reference sequence). After removal of 7 bases from V and 2 bases from J, the junction contained 7 bases not matched to a gene. The CDR3 bases are TGTGCCAGCACCAAAACGGGACAGCAAGAGACCCAGTACTTC. Its translation is CASTKTGQQETQYF.

The chain links TRBV19 to TRBJ2-7; 9 positions agree with TRBD1. V was clipped by 5 bases and J by 1 base; unmatched bases: 3. CDR1 and CDR2 (germline): LNHDA, SQIVND (reference sequence). The CDR3 has 14 amino acids. The DNA of the CDR3 is TGTGCCAGTAGTGGGACAGGGCGTTCCTACGAGCAGTACTTC. Amino acid sequence: CASSGTGRSYEQYF.

This rearrangement joins TRBV15 to TRBJ1-6; a possible D gene is TRBD1 (6 bases). Germline V gene lookup returns CDR1 LNHNV and CDR2 YYDKDF (reference sequence). Trimming cost V 3 bases and J 4 bases, with 25 bases left between them. The CDR3 consists of 20 residues. CDR3 nucleotide sequence: TGTGCCACCAGCAGTACACCGGGACACCCATTATATATATATAATTCACCCCTCCACTTT. Translation: CATSSTPGHPLYIYNSPLHF.

This chain connects TRBV15 to TRBJ2-1, with 7 bases identical to TRBD2. This CDR3 has 15 amino acids. V was clipped by 6 bases and J by 0 bases; unmatched bases: 5. The V gene's germline CDR1 is LNHNV and CDR2 YYDKDF (reference sequence). The chain's CDR3 is CATRPGRASYNEQFF. The CDR3 region has the DNA TGTGCCACCAGACCTGGGAGGGCCTCCTACAATGAGCAGTTCTTC.

V gene TRBV5-4 combines with J gene TRBJ1-2; unclear D gene. V was pared by 4 bases and J by 2 bases, with 12 bases between. This CDR3 has 14 residues. Germline V gene data show CDR1 as SGHNT and CDR2 as YYREEE (reference sequence). The CDR3 is CASSHQTINYGYTF. The CDR3 coding sequence is TGTGCCAGCAGCCACCAGACAATCAACTATGGCTACACCTTC.

The V call is TRBV9, the J call TRBJ1-2; D not resolved. CDR3 length: 14 amino acids. Per germline, CDR1 SGDLS and CDR2 YYNGEE. Trimming removed 0 bases from V and 4 bases from J, with 10 bases in between. The DNA for the CDR3 is TGTGCCAGCAGCGTAGGTCACACGCCCTATGGCTACACCTTC. Translation gives CASSVGHTPYGYTF.

The rearrangement links TRBV27 to TRBJ2-7; perhaps TRBD1 as D (6 bases). The V and J ends lost 4 bases and 1 base respectively, with 11 bases between them. The CDR3 consists of 14 residues. Germline CDR1 reads MNHEY; CDR2 reads SMNVEV (reference sequence). The CDR3 here is CASSYRTASYEQYF. The CDR3 region has the DNA TGTGCCAGCAGTTATCGGACAGCTTCCTACGAGCAGTACTTC.

The rearrangement links TRBV18 to TRBJ1-5; TRBD1 might be the D (5 bases). Per the germline V gene, CDR1 is KGHSH and CDR2 is LQKENI. This CDR3 region has 13 residues. V lost 4 bases to trimming and J lost 5 bases, with 9 bases between them. The CDR3 sequence: CASSQDTYQPQHF. The CDR3 bases are TGTGCCAGCTCACAGGACACCTATCAGCCCCAGCATTTT.

The gene calls are TRBV7-8 and TRBJ2-7; 7 nucleotides align to TRBD2. The junction had 1 base not matched to a gene; V was cut back by 6 bases and J by 2 bases. This CDR3 has 12 residues. Germline V gives CDR1 SGHVS, CDR2 FQNEAQ. The CDR3 DNA sequence: TGTGCCAGCAGGGGAGGGACCTACGAGCAGTACTTC. Protein product: CASRGGTYEQYF.

In its sample, this clone is large (0.1 to 1%). In nucleotides, the CDR3 is TGCGCCAGCAGCCCGGACGGGACAGCCTATGGCTACACCTTC. It specifies CASSPDGTAYGYTF. The chain has TRBV5-1 and TRBJ1-2; TRBD1 matches at 7 bases. The CDR3 has 14 residues. Germline CDR1 reads SGHRS; CDR2 reads YFSETQ. The V segment lost 4 bases and the J segment 4 bases; nucleotides outside the gene matches: 7.

The V gene is TRBV6-4, the J gene TRBJ1-2; D ambiguous. Germline assignment: CDR1 MRHNA and CDR2 SNTAGT. Trimming took off 5 bases at V and 2 bases at J, with 6 bases between the two ends. The CDR3 has 12 residues. CDR3: CASSSGNYGYTF. Written as DNA, the CDR3 is TGTGCCAGCAGTTCCGGGAACTATGGCTACACCTTC.

The gene calls are TRBV9 and TRBJ1-1; the D gene is possibly TRBD1 (5 bases). The CDR3 is made up of 13 amino acids. V gave up 2 bases and J gave up 7 bases, with 12 bases separating them. Germline values: CDR1 SGDLS, CDR2 YYNGEE. The CDR3 protein is CASSVEGQGEAFF. DNA for the CDR3: TGTGCCAGCAGCGTGGAGGGGCAGGGTGAAGCTTTCTTT.

This chain connects TRBV29-1 to TRBJ1-2; perhaps TRBD1 as D (6 bases). This CDR3 is built from 12 residues. V lost 7 bases and J 6 bases, leaving 15 bases between the germline ends. Germline lookup yields CDR1 SQVTM and CDR2 ANQGSEA. The CDR3 region has the DNA TGCAGCGCCGGCGGGTCAGGGGATGGCTACACCTTC. This sequence encodes CSAGGSGDGYTF.

The chain links TRBV4-1 to TRBJ1-3, with D unclear. Germline values: CDR1 MGHRA, CDR2 YSYEKL. Trimming took off 1 base at V and 0 bases at J, with 10 bases between the two ends. The CDR3 has 16 amino acids. CDR3 nucleotides: TGCGCCAGCAGCCAAGGCCCTCGGTTCTCTGGAAACACCATATATTTT. It specifies CASSQGPRFSGNTIYF.

V and J are TRBV2 and TRBJ1-1; tentatively, D is TRBD1 (5 bases). There are 15 residues in the CDR3. V gave up 7 bases and J gave up 0 bases, with 15 bases separating them. Germline-derived CDR1 and CDR2 are SNHLY and FYNNEI. The CDR3 nucleotides read TGTGCCAGCACCCGGGGCGGGGGGGTGAACACTGAAGCTTTCTTT. This translates into CASTRGGGVNTEAFF.

By sample fraction, this clone is large. The V and J genes are TRBV7-9 and TRBJ2-7; D is possibly TRBD2 (7 bases). V lost 5 bases, J lost 4 bases, and 18 bases lay in between. CDR1 and CDR2 from the germline V gene are SEHNR and FQNEAQ (reference sequence). The CDR3 runs 15 residues. The CDR3 protein is CASSIPGGSVYEQYF. CDR3 bases: TGTGCCAGCAGCATTCCGGGGGGCTCGGTGTACGAGCAGTACTTC.

This sequence joins TRBV28 and TRBJ1-5, with a tentative D call TRBD1 (5 bases). CDR3 length: 15 amino acids. Germline lookup yields CDR1 MDHEN and CDR2 SYDVKM. V lost 7 bases and J 2 bases, leaving 15 bases between the germline ends. Here the CDR3 reads CASTTGGSGNQPQHF. The CDR3 DNA follows: TGTGCCAGCACCACTGGGGGGAGTGGCAATCAGCCCCAGCATTTT.

The chain is built from TRBV30 and TRBJ2-7; tentatively, D is TRBD2 (5 bases). V lost 3 bases, J lost 3 bases, and 9 bases lay in between. Germline CDR1 and CDR2: GTSNPN and SVGIG (reference sequence). CDR3 length equals 12 residues. CDR3 amino acids: CAWSAGRYEQYF. In nucleotides, the CDR3 is TGTGCCTGGAGCGCGGGCCGCTACGAGCAGTACTTC.

The rearrangement joins TRBV28 to TRBJ2-2, with TRBD1 matching over 10 bases. The germline V gene encodes CDR1 MDHEN and CDR2 SYDVKM. This CDR3 is built from 17 residues. The trim removed 8 bases at V and 4 bases at J, leaving 13 bases unmatched. The chain's CDR3 is CASQLPPGQGTTGELFF. Here the CDR3 DNA reads TGTGCCAGCCAACTCCCCCCGGGACAGGGGACCACCGGGGAGCTGTTTTTT.

Remarks on this clone: Additional DNA sequences in this sample encode the identical CDR3. The chain recombines TRBV5-4 with TRBJ2-7; a possible D gene is TRBD1 (6 bases). V lost 1 base and J 7 bases, leaving 6 bases between the germline ends. CDR1 and CDR2 (germline): SGHNT, YYREEE (reference sequence). This CDR3 is 11 amino acids long. The DNA of the CDR3 is TGTGCCAGCAGCTTGAGGGGGGAGCAGTACTTC. It specifies CASSLRGEQYF.

This clone has a handful of counts. The chain combines TRBV2 with TRBJ1-6; no clear D. Trimming left V 8 bases short and J 5 bases short, with 10 bases between. CDR3 length: 13 residues. Per germline, CDR1 SNHLY and CDR2 FYNNEI. The CDR3 coding sequence is TGTGCCAGCTCGGGGTCCGATAATTCACCCCTCCACTTT. Its translation is CASSGSDNSPLHF.

This clone was counted a single time. The gene calls are TRBV5-1 and TRBJ2-7; D gene uncertain. This CDR3 spans 11 amino acids. Germline CDR1 SGHRS, CDR2 YFSETQ. V shed 4 bases and J shed 2 bases, with 4 bases lying between them. The CDR3 reads CASSDTYEQYF. CDR3 coding DNA: TGCGCCAGCAGCGACACCTACGAGCAGTACTTC.

The chain carries TRBV11-2 and TRBJ1-1, with D possibly matching TRBD1 (5 bases). The V and J ends lost 1 base and 1 base respectively, with 7 bases between them. The CDR3 is made up of 14 amino acids. In germline, CDR1 is SGHAT, CDR2 FQNNGV. The DNA of the CDR3 is TGTGCCAGCAGCTTAGCCCAGGGGAACACTGAAGCTTTCTTT. Translated: CASSLAQGNTEAFF.